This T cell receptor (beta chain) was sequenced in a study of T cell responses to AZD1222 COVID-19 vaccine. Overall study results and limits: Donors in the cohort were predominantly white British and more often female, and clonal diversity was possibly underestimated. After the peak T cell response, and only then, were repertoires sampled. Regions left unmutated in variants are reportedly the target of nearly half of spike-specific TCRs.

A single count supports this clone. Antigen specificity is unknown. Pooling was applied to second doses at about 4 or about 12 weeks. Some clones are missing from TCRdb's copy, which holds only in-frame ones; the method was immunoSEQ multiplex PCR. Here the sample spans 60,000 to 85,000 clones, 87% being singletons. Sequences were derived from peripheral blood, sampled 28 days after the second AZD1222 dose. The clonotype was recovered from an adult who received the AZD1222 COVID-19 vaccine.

The CDR3 DNA is TGTGCCAGCAGCCCCCGGGGGGCGGCCGGTTCACCCCTCCACTTT. This codes for CASSPRGAAGSPLHF. The chain is built from TRBV3-1 (or the pseudogene TRBV3-2) and TRBJ1-6; a possible D gene is TRBD1 (6 bases). CDR1 and CDR2 (germline): LGHDT, YNNKEL (reference sequence). Trimming shortened V by 4 bases and J by 9 bases, and 16 bases separated the two germline ends. The CDR3 has 15 residues.